This T cell receptor beta chain was profiled in a study of blood T cell repertoires in COVID-19. Study summary: Donors in the United States, Italy and Spain gave samples during acute or convalescent COVID-19.

Sequencing was performed with immunoSEQ multiplex PCR; in TCRdb, only in-frame clones are kept and a portion is missing. The sample carries approximately 75,000 clones, approximately 91% recorded once. The clonotype was recovered from a man between 45 and 60 years old with acute or convalescent COVID-19. The sequenced material came from peripheral blood.

CDR3 nucleotides: TGTGCCAGCAGTGAATTTGGGGGGTTAGGACTCACCGGGGAGCTGTTTTTT. This encodes CASSEFGGLGLTGELFF. This chain connects TRBV2 to TRBJ2-2, with TRBD2 as a possible D gene (6 bases). Germline assignment: CDR1 SNHLY and CDR2 FYNNEI. CDR3 length: 17 residues. Trimming stripped 2 bases from V and 4 bases from J, with 17 bases between. Full variable domain (rest looked up from reference TRBV2 and TRBJ2-2): EPEVTQTPSHQVTQMGQEVILRCVPISNHLYFYWYRQILGQKVEFLVSFYNNEISEKSEIFDDQFSVERPDGSNFTLKIRSTKLEDSAMYFCASSEFGGLGLTGELFFGEGSRLTVL.